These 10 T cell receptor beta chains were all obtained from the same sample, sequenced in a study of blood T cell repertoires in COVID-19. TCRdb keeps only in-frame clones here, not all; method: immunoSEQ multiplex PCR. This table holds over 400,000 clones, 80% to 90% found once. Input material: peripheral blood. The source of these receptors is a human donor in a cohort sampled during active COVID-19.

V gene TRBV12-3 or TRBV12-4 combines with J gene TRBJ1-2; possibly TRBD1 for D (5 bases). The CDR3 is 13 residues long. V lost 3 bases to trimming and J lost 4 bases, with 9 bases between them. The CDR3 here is CASSFQGTYGYTF. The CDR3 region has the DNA TGTGCCAGCAGTTTTCAGGGTACCTATGGCTACACCTTC.

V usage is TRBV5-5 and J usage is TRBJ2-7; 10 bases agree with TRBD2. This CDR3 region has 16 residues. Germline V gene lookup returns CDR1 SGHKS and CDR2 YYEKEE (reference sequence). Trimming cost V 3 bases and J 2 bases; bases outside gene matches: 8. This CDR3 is CASSSPRTSGAYEQYF. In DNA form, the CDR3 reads TGTGCCAGCAGCTCACCCAGGACTAGCGGTGCCTACGAGCAGTACTTC.

The CDR3 nucleotides read TGTGCCAGCACCACGCTTCCATCAGGGGGATATTCACCCCTCCACTTT. Its protein is CASTTLPSGGYSPLHF. The chain carries TRBV27 and TRBJ1-6; 7 nucleotides agree with TRBD1. CDR1 is MNHEY and CDR2 is SMNVEV in the germline V gene (reference sequence). The CDR3 is 16 residues long. J gave up 8 bases and V 7 bases, and 14 bases lay outside the gene matches.

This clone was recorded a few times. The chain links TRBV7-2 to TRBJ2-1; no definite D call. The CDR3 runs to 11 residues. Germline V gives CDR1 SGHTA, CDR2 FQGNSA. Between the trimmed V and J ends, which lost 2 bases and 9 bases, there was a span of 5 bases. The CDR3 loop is CASSLILEQFF. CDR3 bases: TGTGCCAGCAGCTTAATCCTTGAGCAGTTCTTC.

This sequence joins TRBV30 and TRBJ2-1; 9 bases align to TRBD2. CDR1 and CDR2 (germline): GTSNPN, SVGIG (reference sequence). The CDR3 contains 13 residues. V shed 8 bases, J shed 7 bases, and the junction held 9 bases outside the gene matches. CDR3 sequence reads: CAHAAGGPNEQFF. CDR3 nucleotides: TGTGCCCACGCCGCGGGAGGGCCAAATGAGCAGTTCTTC.

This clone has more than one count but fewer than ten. This CDR3 is CASSYRQLAKNIQYF. In nucleotides, the CDR3 is TGTGCCAGCAGTTACCGCCAGTTAGCCAAAAACATTCAGTACTTC. The V and J genes are TRBV6-2 or TRBV6-3 and TRBJ2-4; D is unresolved. The V gene's germline CDR1 is MNHEY and CDR2 SVGEGT. CDR3 size: 15 residues. V lost 2 bases and J lost 0, with 8 bases in between.

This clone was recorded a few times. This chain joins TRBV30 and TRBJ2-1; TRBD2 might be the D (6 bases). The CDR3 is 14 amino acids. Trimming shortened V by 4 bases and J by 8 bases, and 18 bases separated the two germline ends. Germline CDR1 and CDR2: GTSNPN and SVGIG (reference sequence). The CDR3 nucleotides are TGTGCCTGGACTTCCTCCCGGAGGGACCATGAGCAGTTCTTC. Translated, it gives CAWTSSRRDHEQFF.

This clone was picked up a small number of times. DNA of the CDR3: TGTGCCAGTAGTATAGCCGGCGGGGGCGGCTATGGCTACACCTTC. Residues: CASSIAGGGGYGYTF. J is TRBJ1-2 and V is TRBV19, with D maybe TRBD1 (6 bases). CDR1 is LNHDA and CDR2 is SQIVND in the germline V gene (reference sequence). The V and J ends lost 1 base and 4 bases respectively, with 13 bases between them. The CDR3 totals 15 residues.

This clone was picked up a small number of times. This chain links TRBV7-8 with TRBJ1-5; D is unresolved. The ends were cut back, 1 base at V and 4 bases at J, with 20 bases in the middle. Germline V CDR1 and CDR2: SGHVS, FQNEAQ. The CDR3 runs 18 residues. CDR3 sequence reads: CASSLVVGLRVGNQPQHF. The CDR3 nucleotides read TGTGCCAGCAGCTTAGTGGTCGGTTTGAGGGTAGGGAATCAGCCCCAGCATTTT.

In nucleotides, the CDR3 is TGCAGCGTTGAAGGGCAGGGGGCAGGGGCGGATACGCAGTATTTT. Translating it yields CSVEGQGAGADTQYF. The rearrangement uses TRBV29-1 and TRBJ2-3; 8 nucleotides match TRBD1. Unmatched junction bases numbered 9, after V lost 1 base and J lost 6 bases. CDR3 length equals 15 residues. Germline V gene data show CDR1 as SQVTM and CDR2 as ANQGSEA.